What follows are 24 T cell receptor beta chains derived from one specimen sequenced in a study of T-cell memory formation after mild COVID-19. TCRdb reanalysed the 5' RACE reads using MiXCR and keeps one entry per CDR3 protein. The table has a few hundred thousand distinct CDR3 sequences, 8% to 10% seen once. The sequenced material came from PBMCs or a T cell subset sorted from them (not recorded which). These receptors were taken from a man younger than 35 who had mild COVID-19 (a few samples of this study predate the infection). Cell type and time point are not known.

The DNA of the CDR3 is TGCAGTGCTAGAGATCTGCGGGGAGGGTACGAGCAGTACGTC. This sequence encodes CSARDLRGGYEQYV. The chain couples TRBV20-1 to TRBJ2-7, with 7 bases fitting TRBD2. Germline CDR1 and CDR2: DFQATT and SNEGSKA (reference sequence). V gave up 0 bases and J gave up 4 bases; unmatched junction bases: 6. This CDR3 contains 14 residues.

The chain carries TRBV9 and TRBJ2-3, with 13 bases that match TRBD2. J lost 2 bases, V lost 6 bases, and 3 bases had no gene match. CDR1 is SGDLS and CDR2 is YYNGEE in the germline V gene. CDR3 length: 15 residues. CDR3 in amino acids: CASTGTSGDTDTQYF. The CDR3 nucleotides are TGTGCCAGCACCGGGACTAGCGGGGACACAGATACGCAGTATTTT.

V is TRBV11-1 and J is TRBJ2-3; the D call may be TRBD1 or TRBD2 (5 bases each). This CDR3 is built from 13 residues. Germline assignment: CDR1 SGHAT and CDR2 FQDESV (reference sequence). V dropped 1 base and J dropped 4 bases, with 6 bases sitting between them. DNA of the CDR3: TGTGCCAGCAGCTTAGGGGACCCAGATACGCAGTATTTT. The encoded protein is CASSLGDPDTQYF.

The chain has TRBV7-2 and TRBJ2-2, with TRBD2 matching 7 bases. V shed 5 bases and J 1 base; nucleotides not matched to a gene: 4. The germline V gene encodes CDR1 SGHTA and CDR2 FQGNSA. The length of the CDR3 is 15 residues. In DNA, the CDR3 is TGTGCCAGCAGCCAGCGGGGTGGGAACACCGGGGAGCTGTTTTTT. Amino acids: CASSQRGGNTGELFF. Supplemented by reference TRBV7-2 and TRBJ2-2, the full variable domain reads GAGVSQSPSNKVTEKGKDVELRCDPISGHTALYWYRQSLGQGLEFLIYFQGNSAPDKSGLPSDRFSAERTGGSVSTLTIQRTQQEDSAVYLCASSQRGGNTGELFFGEGSRLTVL.

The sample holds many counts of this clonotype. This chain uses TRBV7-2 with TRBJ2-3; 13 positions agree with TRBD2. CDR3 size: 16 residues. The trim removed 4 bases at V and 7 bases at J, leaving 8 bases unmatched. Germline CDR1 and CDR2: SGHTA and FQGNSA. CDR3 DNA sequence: TGTGCCAGCAGCTCCCCACTAGCGGGGGGGCCGCATACGCAGTATTTT. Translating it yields CASSSPLAGGPHTQYF.

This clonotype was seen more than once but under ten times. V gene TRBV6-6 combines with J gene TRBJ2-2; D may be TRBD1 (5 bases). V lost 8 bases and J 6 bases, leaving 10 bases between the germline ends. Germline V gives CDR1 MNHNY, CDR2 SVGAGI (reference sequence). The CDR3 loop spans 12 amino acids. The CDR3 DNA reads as TGTGCCAGCCTTAGGGGTCCCGGGGAGCTGTTTTTT. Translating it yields CASLRGPGELFF.

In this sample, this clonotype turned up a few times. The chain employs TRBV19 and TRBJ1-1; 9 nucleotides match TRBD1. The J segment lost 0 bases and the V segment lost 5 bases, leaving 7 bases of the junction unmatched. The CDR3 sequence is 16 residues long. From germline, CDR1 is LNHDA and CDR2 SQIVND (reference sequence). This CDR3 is CASSSTDRGLNTEAFF. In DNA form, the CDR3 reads TGTGCCAGTAGTTCGACGGACAGGGGTTTGAACACTGAAGCTTTCTTT.

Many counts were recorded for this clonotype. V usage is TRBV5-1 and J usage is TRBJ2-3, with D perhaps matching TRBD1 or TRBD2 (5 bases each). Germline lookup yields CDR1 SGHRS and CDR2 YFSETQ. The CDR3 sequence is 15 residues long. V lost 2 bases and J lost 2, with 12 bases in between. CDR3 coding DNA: TGCGCCAGCAGCTTCCGAGGGGAGTCCACAGATACGCAGTATTTT. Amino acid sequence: CASSFRGESTDTQYF.

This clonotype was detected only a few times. The CDR3 region has the DNA TGTGCCAGCAGCCGCGGACAGGTCTCTGGAAACACCATATATTTT. Translated: CASSRGQVSGNTIYF. The rearrangement uses TRBV6-6 and TRBJ1-3, with TRBD1 matching 7 bases. From germline, CDR1 is MNHNY and CDR2 SVGAGI (reference sequence). The CDR3 loop spans 15 amino acids. The J segment lost 0 bases and the V segment lost 6 bases, leaving 5 bases of the junction unmatched.

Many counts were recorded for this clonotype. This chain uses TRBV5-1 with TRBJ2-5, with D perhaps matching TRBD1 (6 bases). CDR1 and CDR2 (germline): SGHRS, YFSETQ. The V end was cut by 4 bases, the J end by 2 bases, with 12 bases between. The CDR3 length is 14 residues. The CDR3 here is CASSARDNQETQYF. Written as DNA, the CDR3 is TGCGCCAGCAGCGCACGGGACAATCAAGAGACCCAGTACTTC.

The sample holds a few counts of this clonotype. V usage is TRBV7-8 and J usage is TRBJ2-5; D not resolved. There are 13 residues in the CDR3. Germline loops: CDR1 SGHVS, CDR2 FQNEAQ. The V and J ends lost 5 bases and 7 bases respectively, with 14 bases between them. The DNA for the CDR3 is TGTGCCAGCAGCCCCGAACGCCTAGGGACCCAGTACTTC. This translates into CASSPERLGTQYF.

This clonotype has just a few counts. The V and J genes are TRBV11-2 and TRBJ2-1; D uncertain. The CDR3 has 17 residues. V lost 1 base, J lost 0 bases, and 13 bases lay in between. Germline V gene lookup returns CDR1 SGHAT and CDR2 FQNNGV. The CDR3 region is CASSLVGGDSSYNEQFF. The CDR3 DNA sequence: TGTGCCAGCAGCTTAGTGGGCGGCGATAGCTCCTACAATGAGCAGTTCTTC.

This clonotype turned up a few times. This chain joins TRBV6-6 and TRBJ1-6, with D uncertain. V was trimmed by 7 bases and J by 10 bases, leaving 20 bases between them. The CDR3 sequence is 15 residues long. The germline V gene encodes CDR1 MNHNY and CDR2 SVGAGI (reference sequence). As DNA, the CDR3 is TGTGCCAGCACCTCTCCCGGGGAGGGCCCCTCACCCCTCCACTTT. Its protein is CASTSPGEGPSPLHF.

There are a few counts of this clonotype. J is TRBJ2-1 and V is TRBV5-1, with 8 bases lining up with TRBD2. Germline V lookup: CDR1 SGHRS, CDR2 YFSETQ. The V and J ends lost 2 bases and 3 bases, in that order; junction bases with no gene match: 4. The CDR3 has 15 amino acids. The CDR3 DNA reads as TGCGCCAGCAGCTTCGGGGGGGACTTCTACAATGAGCAGTTCTTC. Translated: CASSFGGDFYNEQFF.

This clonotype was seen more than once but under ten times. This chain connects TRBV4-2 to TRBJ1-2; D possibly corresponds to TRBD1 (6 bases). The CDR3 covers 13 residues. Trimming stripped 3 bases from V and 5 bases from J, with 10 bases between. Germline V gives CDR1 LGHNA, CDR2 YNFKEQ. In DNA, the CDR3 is TGTGCCAGCAGCCACCCCGGGACATATGGCTACACCTTC. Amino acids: CASSHPGTYGYTF.

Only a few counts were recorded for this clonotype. In nucleotides, the CDR3 is TGTGCCAGCAGAACCGGGACAGGAGGGTCCTACGAGCAGTACGTC. Translation: CASRTGTGGSYEQYV. The chain couples TRBV6-6 to TRBJ2-7; 8 bases fit TRBD1. Losses at the gene ends were 6 bases for V and 1 base for J; bases not matched to a gene: 8. The CDR3 consists of 15 residues. Germline loops: CDR1 MNHNY, CDR2 SVGAGI (reference sequence).

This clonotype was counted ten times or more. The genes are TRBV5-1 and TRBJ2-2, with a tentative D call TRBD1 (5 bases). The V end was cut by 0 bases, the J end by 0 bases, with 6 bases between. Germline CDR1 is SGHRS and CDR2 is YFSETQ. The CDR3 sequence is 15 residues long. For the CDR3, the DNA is TGCGCCAGCAGCTTGGGGACAACGAACACCGGGGAGCTGTTTTTT. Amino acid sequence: CASSLGTTNTGELFF. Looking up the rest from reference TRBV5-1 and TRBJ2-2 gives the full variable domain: KAGVTQTPRYLIKTRGQQVTLSCSPISGHRSVSWYQQTPGQGLQFLFEYFSETQRNKGNFPGRFSGRQFSNSRSEMNVSTLELGDSALYLCASSLGTTNTGELFFGEGSRLTVL.

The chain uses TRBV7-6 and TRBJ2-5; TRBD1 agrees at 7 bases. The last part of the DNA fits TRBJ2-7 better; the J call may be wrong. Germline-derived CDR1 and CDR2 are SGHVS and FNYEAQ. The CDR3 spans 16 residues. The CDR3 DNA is TGTGCCAGCAGCTTACAGGGGGTGGACACCTCCTACGAGCAGTACTTC. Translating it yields CASSLQGVDTSYEQYF.

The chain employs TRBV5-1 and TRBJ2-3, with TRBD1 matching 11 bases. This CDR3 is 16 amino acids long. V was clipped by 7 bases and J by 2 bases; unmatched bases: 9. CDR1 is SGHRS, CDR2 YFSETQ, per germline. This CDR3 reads CASLRTGGGFTDTQYF. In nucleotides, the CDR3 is TGCGCCAGCTTGAGGACAGGGGGCGGCTTCACAGATACGCAGTATTTT.

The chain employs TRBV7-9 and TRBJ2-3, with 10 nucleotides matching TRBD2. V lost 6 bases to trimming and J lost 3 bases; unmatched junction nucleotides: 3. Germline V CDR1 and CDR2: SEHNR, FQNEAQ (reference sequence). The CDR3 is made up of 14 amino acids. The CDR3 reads CASRERGGTDTQYF. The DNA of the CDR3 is TGTGCCAGCAGAGAGCGGGGGGGGACAGATACGCAGTATTTT.

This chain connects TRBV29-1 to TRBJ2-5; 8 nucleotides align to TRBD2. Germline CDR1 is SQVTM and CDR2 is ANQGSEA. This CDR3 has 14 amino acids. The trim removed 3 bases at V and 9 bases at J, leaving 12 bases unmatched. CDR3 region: CSVERGARLGSQYF. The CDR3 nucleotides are TGCAGCGTTGAGCGGGGGGCCCGGTTGGGGTCCCAGTACTTC.

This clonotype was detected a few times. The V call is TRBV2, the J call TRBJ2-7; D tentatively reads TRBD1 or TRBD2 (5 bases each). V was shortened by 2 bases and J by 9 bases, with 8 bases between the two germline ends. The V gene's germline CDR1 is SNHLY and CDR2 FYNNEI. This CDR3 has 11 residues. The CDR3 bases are TGTGCCAGCAGTGAACGGGGACCGCAGTACGTC. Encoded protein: CASSERGPQYV.

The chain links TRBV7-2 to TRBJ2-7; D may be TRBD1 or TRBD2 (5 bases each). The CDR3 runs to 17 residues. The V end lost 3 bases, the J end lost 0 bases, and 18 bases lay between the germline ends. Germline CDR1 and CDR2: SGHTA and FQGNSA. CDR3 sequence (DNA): TGTGCCAGCAGCTTCGAGGGACGGACACTTGCCTCCTACGAGCAGTACTTC. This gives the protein CASSFEGRTLASYEQYF.

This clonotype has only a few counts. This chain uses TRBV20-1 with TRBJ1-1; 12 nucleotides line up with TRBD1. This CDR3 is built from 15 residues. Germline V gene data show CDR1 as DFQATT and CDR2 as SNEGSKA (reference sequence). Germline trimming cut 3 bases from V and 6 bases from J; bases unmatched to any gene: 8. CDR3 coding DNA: TGCAGTGCTAGGTGGGACAGGGGGCGCCGGGCTGAAGCTTTCTTT. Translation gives CSARWDRGRRAEAFF.